This TCR beta chain was identified in a study of T cell responses to AZD1222 COVID-19 vaccine. Study outcomes and limitations: There were mostly white British donors and more females than males, and clonal diversity was possibly underestimated. CD4 TCRs linked to vaccination spanned spike, dominating at 160-218 and 743-854.

Per the germline V gene, CDR1 is MGHRA and CDR2 is YSYEKL. V lost 1 base and J lost 17, with 14 bases in between. The CDR3 has 12 amino acids. TCRdb's table, derived via immunoSEQ multiplex PCR, lists solely in-frame clones and lacks some. Among about 90,000 clones listed, 85% were seen once. To note about this clone: No antigen is known for it.

The chain has TRBV4-1 and TRBJ1-4, with a possible D match to TRBD1 (5 bases). This clonotype was obtained from an adult who received the AZD1222 COVID-19 vaccine. Sample: peripheral blood, taken 28 days after the second AZD1222 dose. CDR3 coding DNA: TGCGCCAGCAGCCAAGGGTATGGACAAAGATTTTTT. Protein product: CASSQGYGQRFF.